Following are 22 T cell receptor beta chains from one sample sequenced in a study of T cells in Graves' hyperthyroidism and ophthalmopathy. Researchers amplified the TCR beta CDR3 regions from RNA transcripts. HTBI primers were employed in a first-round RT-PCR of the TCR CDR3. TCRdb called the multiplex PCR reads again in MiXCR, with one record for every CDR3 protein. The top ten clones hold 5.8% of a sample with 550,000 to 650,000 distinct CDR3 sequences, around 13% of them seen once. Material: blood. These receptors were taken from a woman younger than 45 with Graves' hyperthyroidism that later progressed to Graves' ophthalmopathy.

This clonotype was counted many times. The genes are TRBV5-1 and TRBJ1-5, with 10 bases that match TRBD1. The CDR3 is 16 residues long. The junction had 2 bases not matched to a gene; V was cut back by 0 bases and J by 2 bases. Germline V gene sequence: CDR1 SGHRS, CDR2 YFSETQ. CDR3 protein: CASSLEGTGGNQPQHF. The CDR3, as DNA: TGCGCCAGCAGCTTGGAAGGGACAGGGGGCAATCAGCCCCAGCATTTT.

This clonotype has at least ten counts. CDR3 nucleotide sequence: TGCGCCAGCAGCTTACTAGCGTTAACAGATACGCAGTATTTT. The encoded protein is CASSLLALTDTQYF. The genes are TRBV5-1 and TRBJ2-3; TRBD2 aligns across 7 bases. The CDR3 sequence is 14 residues long. Germline V lookup: CDR1 SGHRS, CDR2 YFSETQ. Trimming took 2 bases from V and 3 from J; bases not matched to a gene: 3.

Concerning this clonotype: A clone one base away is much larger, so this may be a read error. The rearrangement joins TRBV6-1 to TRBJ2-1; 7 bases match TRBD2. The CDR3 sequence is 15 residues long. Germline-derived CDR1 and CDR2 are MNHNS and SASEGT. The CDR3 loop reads CASIEWGGGYIEQFF. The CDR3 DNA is TGTGCCAGCATCGAGTGGGGGGGGGGTTACATTGAGCAGTTCTTC.

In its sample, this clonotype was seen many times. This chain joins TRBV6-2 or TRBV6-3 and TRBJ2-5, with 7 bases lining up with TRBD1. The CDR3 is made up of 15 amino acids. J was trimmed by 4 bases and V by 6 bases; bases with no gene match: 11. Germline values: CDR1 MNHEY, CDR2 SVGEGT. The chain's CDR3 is CASRDVDRVRETQYF. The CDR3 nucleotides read TGTGCCAGCAGGGACGTTGACAGGGTGAGAGAGACCCAGTACTTC.

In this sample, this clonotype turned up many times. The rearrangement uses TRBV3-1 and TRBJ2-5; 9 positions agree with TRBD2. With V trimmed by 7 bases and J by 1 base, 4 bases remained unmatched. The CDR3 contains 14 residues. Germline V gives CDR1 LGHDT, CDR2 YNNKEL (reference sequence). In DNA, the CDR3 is TGTGCCAGCACCAAGACTAGCGGCCAAGAGACCCAGTACTTC. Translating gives CASTKTSGQETQYF.

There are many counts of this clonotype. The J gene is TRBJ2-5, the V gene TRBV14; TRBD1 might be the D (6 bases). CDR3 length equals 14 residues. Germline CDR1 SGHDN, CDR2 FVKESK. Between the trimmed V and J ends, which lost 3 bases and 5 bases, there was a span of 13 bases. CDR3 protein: CASSHSPTGETQYF. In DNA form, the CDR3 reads TGTGCCAGCAGCCACAGTCCCACAGGGGAGACCCAGTACTTC.

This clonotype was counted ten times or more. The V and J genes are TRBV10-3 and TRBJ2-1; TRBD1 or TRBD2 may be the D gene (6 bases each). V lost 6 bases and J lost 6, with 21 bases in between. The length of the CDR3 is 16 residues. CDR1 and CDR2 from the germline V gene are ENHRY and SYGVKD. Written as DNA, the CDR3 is TGTGCCATCAGGCCCACCGGGGGCGAACCGATCAATGAGCAGTTCTTC. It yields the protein CAIRPTGGEPINEQFF.

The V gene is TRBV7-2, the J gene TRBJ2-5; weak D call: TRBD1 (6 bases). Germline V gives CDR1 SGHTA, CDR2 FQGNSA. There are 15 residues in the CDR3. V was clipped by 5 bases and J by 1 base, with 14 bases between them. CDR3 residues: CASSAYRDIQETQYF. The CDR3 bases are TGTGCCAGCAGCGCCTACAGGGACATCCAAGAGACCCAGTACTTC.

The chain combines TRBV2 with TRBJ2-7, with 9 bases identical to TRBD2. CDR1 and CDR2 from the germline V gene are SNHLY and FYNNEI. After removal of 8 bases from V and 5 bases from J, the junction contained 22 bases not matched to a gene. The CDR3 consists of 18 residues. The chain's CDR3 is CASSQTLAGAPLLDEQYF. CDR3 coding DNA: TGTGCCAGCTCCCAAACTTTAGCGGGAGCCCCTCTACTCGACGAGCAGTACTTC.

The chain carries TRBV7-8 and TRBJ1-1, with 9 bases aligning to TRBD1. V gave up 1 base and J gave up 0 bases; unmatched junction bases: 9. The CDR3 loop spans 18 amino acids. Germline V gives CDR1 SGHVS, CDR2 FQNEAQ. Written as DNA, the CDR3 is TGTGCCAGCAGCTTAGTATTAGGGACAGGGAGAATGAACACTGAAGCTTTCTTT. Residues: CASSLVLGTGRMNTEAFF.

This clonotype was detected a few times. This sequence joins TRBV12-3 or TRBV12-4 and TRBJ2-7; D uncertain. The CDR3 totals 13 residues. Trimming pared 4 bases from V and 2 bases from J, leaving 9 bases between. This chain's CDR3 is CASSSPYTYEQYF. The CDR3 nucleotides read TGTGCCAGCAGTTCCCCTTACACCTACGAGCAGTACTTC.

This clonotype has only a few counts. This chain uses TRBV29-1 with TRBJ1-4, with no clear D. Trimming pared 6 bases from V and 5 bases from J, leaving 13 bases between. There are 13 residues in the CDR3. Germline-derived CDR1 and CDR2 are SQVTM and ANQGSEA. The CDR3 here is CSVVDLGNEKLFF. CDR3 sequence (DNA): TGCAGCGTGGTGGACCTGGGGAATGAAAAACTGTTTTTT.

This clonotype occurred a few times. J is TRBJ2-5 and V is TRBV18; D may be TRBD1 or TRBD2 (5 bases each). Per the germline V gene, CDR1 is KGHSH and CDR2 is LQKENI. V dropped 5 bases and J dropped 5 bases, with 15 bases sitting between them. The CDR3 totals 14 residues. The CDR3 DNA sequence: TGTGCCAGCTCAATCACCCGGGGACCGGAGACCCAGTACTTC. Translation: CASSITRGPETQYF.

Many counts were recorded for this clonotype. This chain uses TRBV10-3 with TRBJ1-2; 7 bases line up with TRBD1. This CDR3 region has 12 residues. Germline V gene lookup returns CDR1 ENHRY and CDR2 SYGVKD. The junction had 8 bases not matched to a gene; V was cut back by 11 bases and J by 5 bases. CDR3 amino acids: CASSTGEYGYTF. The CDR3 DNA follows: TGTGCCTCCAGCACAGGGGAGTATGGCTACACCTTC.

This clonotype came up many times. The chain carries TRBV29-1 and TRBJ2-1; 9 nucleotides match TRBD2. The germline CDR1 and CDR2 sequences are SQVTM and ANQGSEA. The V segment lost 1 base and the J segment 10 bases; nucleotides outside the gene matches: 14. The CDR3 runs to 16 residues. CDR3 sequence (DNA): TGCAGCGTTGAAGTCCAGGGAGGCGGGAGGGCCGTGGAGCAGTTCTTC. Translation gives CSVEVQGGGRAVEQFF.

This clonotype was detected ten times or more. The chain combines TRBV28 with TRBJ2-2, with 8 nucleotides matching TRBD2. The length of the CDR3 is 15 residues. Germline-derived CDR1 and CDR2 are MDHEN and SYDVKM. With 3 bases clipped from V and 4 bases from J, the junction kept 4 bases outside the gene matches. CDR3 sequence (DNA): TGTGCCAGCAGTTTCTGGAGCGGGAGCACCGGGGAGCTGTTTTTT. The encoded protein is CASSFWSGSTGELFF.

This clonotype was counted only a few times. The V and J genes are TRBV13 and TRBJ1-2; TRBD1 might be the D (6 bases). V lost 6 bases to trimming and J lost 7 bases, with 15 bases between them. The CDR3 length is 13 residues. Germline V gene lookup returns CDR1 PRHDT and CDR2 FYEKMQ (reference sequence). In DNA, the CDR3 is TGTGCCAGCAGTACCAGGGGTCCGCGTGGCTACACCTTC. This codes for CASSTRGPRGYTF.

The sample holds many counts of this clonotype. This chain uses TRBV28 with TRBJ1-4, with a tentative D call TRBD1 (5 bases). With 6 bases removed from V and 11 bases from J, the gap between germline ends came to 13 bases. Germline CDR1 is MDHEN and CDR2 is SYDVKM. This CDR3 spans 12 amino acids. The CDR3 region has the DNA TGTGCCAGCAGCCCTCCCCGGGGGAAACTGTTTTTT. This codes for CASSPPRGKLFF.

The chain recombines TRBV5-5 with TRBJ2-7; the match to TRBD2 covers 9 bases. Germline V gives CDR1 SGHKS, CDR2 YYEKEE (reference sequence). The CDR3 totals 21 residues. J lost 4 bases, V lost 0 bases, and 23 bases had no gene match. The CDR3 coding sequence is TGTGCCAGCAGCTTGGAAGGGGGTGCTCCCGTGAGGCTAGCGGGATTATACGAGCAGTACTTC. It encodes CASSLEGGAPVRLAGLYEQYF.

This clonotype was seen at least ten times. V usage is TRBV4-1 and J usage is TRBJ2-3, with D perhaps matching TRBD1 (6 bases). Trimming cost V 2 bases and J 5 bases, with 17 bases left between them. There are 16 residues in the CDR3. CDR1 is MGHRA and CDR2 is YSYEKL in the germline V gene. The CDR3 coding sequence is TGCGCCAGCAGCCAATCCGGGACATTGGGAGAAGATACGCAGTATTTT. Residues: CASSQSGTLGEDTQYF.

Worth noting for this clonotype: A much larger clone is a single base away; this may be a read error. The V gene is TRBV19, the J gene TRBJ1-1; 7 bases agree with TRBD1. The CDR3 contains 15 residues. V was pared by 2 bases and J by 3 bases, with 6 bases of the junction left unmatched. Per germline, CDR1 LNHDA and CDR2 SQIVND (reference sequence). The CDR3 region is CASSIYRGGDTEAFF. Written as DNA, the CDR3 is TGTGCCAGTAGTATATACAGGGGTGGTGACACTGAAGCTTTCTTT.

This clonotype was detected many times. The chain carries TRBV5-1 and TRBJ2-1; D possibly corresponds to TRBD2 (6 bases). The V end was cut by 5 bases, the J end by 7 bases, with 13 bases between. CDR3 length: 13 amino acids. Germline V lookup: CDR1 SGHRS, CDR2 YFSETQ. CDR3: CASSGSGRNEQFF. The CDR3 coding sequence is TGCGCCAGCAGTGGGAGCGGGCGAAATGAGCAGTTCTTC.